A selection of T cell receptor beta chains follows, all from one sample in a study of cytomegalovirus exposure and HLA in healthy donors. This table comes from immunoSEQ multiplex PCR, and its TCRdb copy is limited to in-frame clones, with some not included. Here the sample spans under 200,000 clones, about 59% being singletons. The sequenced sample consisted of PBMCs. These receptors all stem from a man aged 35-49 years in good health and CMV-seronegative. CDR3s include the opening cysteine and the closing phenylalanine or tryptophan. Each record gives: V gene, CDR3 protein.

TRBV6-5	CASSYKAGGLDF
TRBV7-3	CASSLLVGEQFF
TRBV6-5	CASSADRNTEAFF
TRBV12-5	CASGQTGQRRPGELFF
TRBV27	CASSLGPPTEPYEQYF
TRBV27	CASSLQASYGYTF
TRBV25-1	CASSGGHYGYTF
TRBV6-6	CASSERVDRESQPQHF
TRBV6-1	CASEGQSSGANVLTF
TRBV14	CASSPLAGGRDTQYF
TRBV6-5	CASRLTSGGFNEQFF
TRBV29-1	CSVEDSGGRYGGYTF
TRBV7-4	CASSGGLSRQYF
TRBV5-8	CASSSLGQGSYEQYF
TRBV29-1	CSVEDPSGGGETQYF
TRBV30	CAWSLGVGVNQPQHF
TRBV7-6	CASSLAGTSGSQETQYF
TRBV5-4	CASRQGLVTSRGELFF
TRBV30	CAWSVRGQLFTGELFF
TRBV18	CASSPAGGAKNIQYF